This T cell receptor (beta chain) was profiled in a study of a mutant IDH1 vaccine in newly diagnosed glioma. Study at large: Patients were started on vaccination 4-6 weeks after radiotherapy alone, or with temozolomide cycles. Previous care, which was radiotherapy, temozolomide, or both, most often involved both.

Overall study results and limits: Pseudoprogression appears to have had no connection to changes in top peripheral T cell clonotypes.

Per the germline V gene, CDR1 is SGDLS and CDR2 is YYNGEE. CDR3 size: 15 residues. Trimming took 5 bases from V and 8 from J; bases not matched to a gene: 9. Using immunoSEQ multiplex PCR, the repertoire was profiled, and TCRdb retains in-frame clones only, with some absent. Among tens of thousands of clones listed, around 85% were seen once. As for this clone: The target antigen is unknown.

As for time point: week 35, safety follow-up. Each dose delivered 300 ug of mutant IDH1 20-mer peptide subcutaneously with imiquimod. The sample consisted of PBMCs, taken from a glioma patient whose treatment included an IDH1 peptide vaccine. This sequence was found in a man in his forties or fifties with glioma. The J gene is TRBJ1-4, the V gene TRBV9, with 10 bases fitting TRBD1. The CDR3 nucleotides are TGTGCCAGCAGTAGCGGACAGGGGGGGGGCGAAAAACTGTTTTTT. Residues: CASSSGQGGGEKLFF. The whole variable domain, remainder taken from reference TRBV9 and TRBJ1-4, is DSGVTQTPKHLITATGQRVTLRCSPRSGDLSVYWYQQSLDQGLQFLIQYYNGEERAKGNILERFSAQQFPDLHSELNLSSLELGDSALYFCASSSGQGGGEKLFFGSGTQLSVL.